A single sample is the source of the 25 T cell receptor beta chains below, sequenced in a study of blood T cell repertoires in COVID-19. Method: immunoSEQ multiplex PCR; TCRdb's copy keeps in-frame clones and lacks some. Of about 7,000 clones in the sample, over 75% were seen once. The sequencing input was peripheral blood. The receptors were gathered from a human donor in a cohort sampled during active COVID-19.

The rearrangement joins TRBV19 to TRBJ1-5; 7 bases are shared with TRBD1. Per the germline V gene, CDR1 is LNHDA and CDR2 is SQIVND (reference sequence). CDR3 length: 15 residues. J gave up 5 bases and V 1 base, and 5 bases lay outside the gene matches. CDR3 DNA: TGTGCCAGTAGTATAGGGGCAGGGGGACATCAGCCCCAGCATTTT. It encodes CASSIGAGGHQPQHF.

The chain uses TRBV19 and TRBJ1-5; 9 nucleotides align to TRBD1. The CDR3 covers 16 residues. Trimming removed 6 bases from V and 3 bases from J; junction bases left unmatched: 9. CDR1 is LNHDA and CDR2 is SQIVND in the germline V gene (reference sequence). The CDR3 loop reads CASRGKRTGANQPQHF. The CDR3 nucleotides are TGTGCCAGTAGAGGCAAAAGGACAGGGGCCAATCAGCCCCAGCATTTT. The full variable domain, rest sourced from reference TRBV19 and TRBJ1-5, is DGGITQSPKYLFRKEGQNVTLSCEQNLNHDAMYWYRQDPGQGLRLIYYSQIVNDFQKGDIAEGYSVSREKKESFPLTVTSAQKNPTAFYLCASRGKRTGANQPQHFGDGTRLSIL.

This chain joins TRBV2 and TRBJ2-5; 8 positions match TRBD1. The CDR3 sequence is 15 residues long. CDR1 SNHLY and CDR2 FYNNEI come from the germline V gene. With 3 bases clipped from V and 5 bases from J, the junction kept 8 bases outside the gene matches. In DNA, the CDR3 is TGTGCCAGCAGTGAGTTGACAGGGGCCTGGGAGACCCAGTACTTC. Its protein product is CASSELTGAWETQYF.

This chain links TRBV2 with TRBJ2-1, with 10 bases fitting TRBD2. CDR1 and CDR2 (germline): SNHLY, FYNNEI. This CDR3 is built from 15 residues. V dropped 3 bases and J dropped 6; count of bases not matched to a gene: 5. The CDR3 is CASSDSASGGNEQFF. The CDR3 nucleotides read TGTGCCAGCAGTGACTCGGCTAGCGGGGGCAATGAGCAGTTCTTC.

This clone was found once. The chain uses TRBV12-3 or TRBV12-4 and TRBJ1-2, with D possibly being TRBD1 (6 bases). V was pared by 5 bases and J by 6 bases, with 10 bases between. The CDR3 sequence is 12 residues long. CDR3 DNA: TGTGCCAGCAGTCCACAGGGAGATGGCTACACCTTC. Translating it yields CASSPQGDGYTF.

V usage is TRBV4-1 and J usage is TRBJ2-7, with 8 nucleotides matching TRBD1. With 3 bases clipped from V and 4 bases from J, the junction kept 5 bases outside the gene matches. The CDR3 covers 14 residues. Germline lookup yields CDR1 MGHRA and CDR2 YSYEKL. This CDR3 is CASSHFGQGYEQYF. The DNA for the CDR3 is TGCGCCAGCAGCCATTTTGGACAGGGTTACGAGCAGTACTTC.

The V gene is TRBV19, the J gene TRBJ1-5, with TRBD1 matching 10 bases. Trimming removed 2 bases from V and 5 bases from J; junction bases left unmatched: 3. This CDR3 contains 15 residues. Per germline, CDR1 LNHDA and CDR2 SQIVND (reference sequence). CDR3 bases: TGTGCCAGTAGTATATCGGGACAGGGGTATCAGCCCCAGCATTTT. Translating gives CASSISGQGYQPQHF.

This chain connects TRBV19 to TRBJ2-3; 9 nucleotides match TRBD2. V lost 2 bases, J lost 4 bases, and 4 bases stayed unmatched. Per germline, CDR1 LNHDA and CDR2 SQIVND (reference sequence). CDR3 length equals 15 residues. In DNA, the CDR3 is TGTGCCAGTAGTATAAGGGCGGGGGGGGCAGATACGCAGTATTTT. Protein: CASSIRAGGADTQYF.

The chain has TRBV15 and TRBJ1-2, with D perhaps matching TRBD1 (6 bases). The germline CDR1 and CDR2 sequences are LNHNV and YYDKDF (reference sequence). Trimming took off 1 base at V and 6 bases at J, with 6 bases between the two ends. This CDR3 spans 12 amino acids. The CDR3 spells CATSRGQDGYTF. CDR3 coding DNA: TGTGCCACCAGCAGAGGACAGGATGGCTACACCTTC.

The chain joins TRBV28 to TRBJ2-5, with TRBD2 identical over 8 bases. CDR3 length: 14 residues. Looked up from germline, CDR1 is MDHEN and CDR2 is SYDVKM. J lost 4 bases, V lost 3 bases, and 4 bases had no gene match. In DNA form, the CDR3 reads TGTGCCAGCAGTTTTGGCGGGAGGCCAGAGACCCAGTACTTC. This sequence encodes CASSFGGRPETQYF.

The chain couples TRBV19 to TRBJ1-1; 8 nucleotides match TRBD1. V shed 1 base, J shed 5 bases, and the junction held 15 bases outside the gene matches. Germline assignment: CDR1 LNHDA and CDR2 SQIVND (reference sequence). This CDR3 comprises 18 residues. The CDR3 protein is CASSIGIITQGAETEAFF. In DNA form, the CDR3 reads TGTGCCAGTAGTATAGGGATCATTACCCAGGGGGCCGAGACTGAAGCTTTCTTT.

This clone has just one count. V is TRBV27 and J is TRBJ2-3, with D unclear. The length of the CDR3 is 13 residues. Per the germline V gene, CDR1 is MNHEY and CDR2 is SMNVEV (reference sequence). V was clipped by 5 bases and J by 6 bases, with 12 bases between them. The CDR3 is CASSPSGWDTQYF. CDR3 coding DNA: TGTGCCAGCAGTCCCTCCGGGTGGGATACGCAGTATTTT.

The gene calls are TRBV9 and TRBJ2-2, with 9 bases identical to TRBD1. Per the germline V gene, CDR1 is SGDLS and CDR2 is YYNGEE. The CDR3 loop spans 16 amino acids. The trim removed 0 bases at V and 6 bases at J, leaving 6 bases unmatched. The CDR3 spells CASSVGGTGLAGELFF. The DNA for the CDR3 is TGTGCCAGCAGCGTAGGGGGGACAGGGCTGGCCGGGGAGCTGTTTTTT. Drawing the rest from reference TRBV9 and TRBJ2-2, the complete variable domain is DSGVTQTPKHLITATGQRVTLRCSPRSGDLSVYWYQQSLDQGLQFLIQYYNGEERAKGNILERFSAQQFPDLHSELNLSSLELGDSALYFCASSVGGTGLAGELFFGEGSRLTVL.

V is TRBV18 and J is TRBJ2-5; TRBD2 matches 9 bases. J lost 2 bases, V lost 5 bases, and 6 bases had no gene match. The CDR3 has 15 amino acids. Germline V lookup: CDR1 KGHSH, CDR2 LQKENI. The CDR3 is CASSEGTSPQETQYF. The CDR3 nucleotides are TGTGCCAGCTCAGAGGGGACTAGCCCACAAGAGACCCAGTACTTC.

The gene calls are TRBV18 and TRBJ2-5, with D tentatively TRBD2 (6 bases). Germline values: CDR1 KGHSH, CDR2 LQKENI. The CDR3 is made up of 14 amino acids. Trimming removed 2 bases at V and 4 bases at J, with 11 bases between. The CDR3 DNA is TGTGCCAGCTCACCAGGATCCGGGGGAGAGACCCAGTACTTC. This codes for CASSPGSGGETQYF. Full variable domain (rest looked up from reference TRBV18 and TRBJ2-5): NAGVMQNPRHLVRRRGQEARLRCSPMKGHSHVYWYRQLPEEGLKFMVYLQKENIIDESGMPKERFSAEFPKEGPSILRIQQVVRGDSAAYFCASSPGSGGETQYFGPGTRLLVL.

V gene TRBV5-4 combines with J gene TRBJ2-1; 14 positions agree with TRBD2. Germline lookup yields CDR1 SGHNT and CDR2 YYREEE (reference sequence). V was pared by 4 bases and J by 1 base, with 4 bases of the junction left unmatched. The CDR3 consists of 17 residues. CDR3 in DNA: TGTGCCAGCAGCACCGGGACTAGCGGGAGATCCTACAATGAGCAGTTCTTC. This translates into CASSTGTSGRSYNEQFF. The full variable domain, rest sourced from reference TRBV5-4 and TRBJ2-1, is ETGVTQSPTHLIKTRGQQVTLRCSSQSGHNTVSWYQQALGQGPQFIFQYYREEENGRGNFPPRFSGLQFPNYSSELNVNALELDDSALYLCASSTGTSGRSYNEQFFGPGTRLTVL.

The chain joins TRBV18 to TRBJ2-4, with TRBD2 matching over 10 bases. The CDR3 is made up of 21 amino acids. V shed 4 bases and J 1 base; nucleotides not matched to a gene: 19. Germline CDR1 is KGHSH and CDR2 is LQKENI. CDR3 protein: CASSLDRTSGLPPGAKNIQYF. In nucleotides, the CDR3 is TGTGCCAGCTCACTCGATCGGACTAGCGGACTCCCCCCTGGGGCCAAAAACATTCAGTACTTC.

The rearrangement uses TRBV15 and TRBJ2-1; the D gene is possibly TRBD1 (5 bases). Trimming shortened V by 3 bases and J by 0 bases, and 9 bases separated the two germline ends. This CDR3 is built from 15 residues. Germline-derived CDR1 and CDR2 are LNHNV and YYDKDF (reference sequence). The CDR3 DNA sequence: TGTGCCACCAGCAGGTCACAGGTCTCCTACAATGAGCAGTTCTTC. It encodes CATSRSQVSYNEQFF. Variable domain in full (rest from reference TRBV15 and TRBJ2-1): DAMVIQNPRYQVTQFGKPVTLSCSQTLNHNVMYWYQQKSSQAPKLLFHYYDKDFNNEADTPDNFQSRRPNTSFCFLDIRSPGLGDTAMYLCATSRSQVSYNEQFFGPGTRLTVL.

The chain has TRBV6-6 and TRBJ1-4; D possibly corresponds to TRBD1 (5 bases). Germline CDR1 reads MNHNY; CDR2 reads SVGAGI (reference sequence). The ends were cut back, 4 bases at V and 6 bases at J, with 18 bases in the middle. CDR3 length: 16 residues. CDR3 residues: CASSFGEGRGDEKLFF. In DNA, the CDR3 is TGTGCCAGCAGTTTCGGAGAGGGGAGGGGCGATGAAAAACTGTTTTTT.

This clone has just one count. The chain uses TRBV11-2 and TRBJ2-3; tentatively, D is TRBD2 (5 bases). The CDR3 spans 16 residues. Germline loops: CDR1 SGHAT, CDR2 FQNNGV. V shed 0 bases and J shed 3 bases, with 13 bases lying between them. The CDR3 loop reads CASSLESGLGTDTQYF. CDR3 coding DNA: TGTGCCAGCAGCTTAGAGAGCGGACTGGGGACAGATACGCAGTATTTT.

J is TRBJ2-5 and V is TRBV18; D possibly corresponds to TRBD1 (6 bases). The CDR3 totals 17 residues. The ends were cut back, 3 bases at V and 4 bases at J, with 21 bases in the middle. Germline V gene lookup returns CDR1 KGHSH and CDR2 LQKENI. CDR3 amino acids: CASSPRQGLGPLETQYF. The CDR3 DNA reads TGTGCCAGCTCACCTCGCCAGGGGCTAGGTCCCCTAGAGACCCAGTACTTC.

V and J are TRBV5-1 and TRBJ1-5; 7 bases match TRBD1. The CDR3 covers 13 residues. From germline, CDR1 is SGHRS and CDR2 YFSETQ. V trimming: 4 bases; J trimming: 4 bases; junction bases outside the gene matches: 2. The DNA for the CDR3 is TGCGCCAGCAGCGAGACAGGGAATCAGCCCCAGCATTTT. Protein: CASSETGNQPQHF.

This clone came up once. The genes are TRBV29-1 and TRBJ2-1; TRBD1 aligns across 7 bases. V trimming: 5 bases; J trimming: 15 bases; junction bases outside the gene matches: 7. Per germline, CDR1 SQVTM and CDR2 ANQGSEA. The CDR3 consists of 10 residues. CDR3 residues: CSVWTGLGFF. The DNA for the CDR3 is TGCAGCGTTTGGACAGGCCTCGGGTTCTTC.

J is TRBJ2-3 and V is TRBV7-2; 8 bases are shared with TRBD2. Germline CDR1 and CDR2: SGHTA and FQGNSA. J gave up 5 bases and V 8 bases, and 12 bases lay outside the gene matches. This CDR3 is 15 amino acids long. The CDR3 loop reads CASQNRGLGGDTQYF. The CDR3 bases are TGTGCCAGCCAGAACCGGGGACTAGGGGGAGATACGCAGTATTTT.

The CDR3 DNA follows: TGCGCCAGCAGCCAAGGGGCTTACTACGAGCAGTACTTC. This gives the protein CASSQGAYYEQYF. V is TRBV4-1 and J is TRBJ2-7; D gene uncertain. The CDR3 is 13 residues long. V shed 1 base and J shed 3 bases, with 7 bases lying between them. Looked up from germline, CDR1 is MGHRA and CDR2 is YSYEKL.